One sample yielded the 6 T cell receptor beta chains listed below, sequenced in a study of PD-1 blockade in classical Hodgkin lymphoma. Described time point: cycle 4 day 1 (C4D1), after five to seven weeks of nivolumab. Each patient's relapse followed autologous stem cell transplantation, and brentuximab vedotin exposure varied. The assay was immunoSEQ multiplex PCR, and TCRdb's table has in-frame clones only and misses some. The table records tens of thousands of clones, about nine tenths of them present only once. Material: peripheral blood mononuclear cells (PBMCs), obtained before the fourth cycle of nivolumab. The receptors originated from a human donor with classical Hodgkin lymphoma.

V gene TRBV4-2 combines with J gene TRBJ2-7; 8 positions match TRBD2. The CDR3 runs to 18 residues. CDR1 is LGHNA, CDR2 YNFKEQ, per germline. The J segment lost 3 bases and the V segment lost 0 bases, leaving 13 bases of the junction unmatched. This CDR3 reads CASSQEGPLAEKDYEQYF. For the CDR3, the DNA is TGTGCCAGCAGCCAAGAAGGTCCACTAGCGGAAAAAGACTACGAGCAGTACTTC.

Details on this clone: The junction does not match germline at one end; this may be a read error. J is TRBJ1-2 and V is TRBV5-3; D not certain. TRBV5-3 is filed as an ORF, its function uncertain. This CDR3 spans 13 amino acids. The CDR3 DNA reads TGTGCCAGCAGCTATGGCAGCTTCTATGGCTACACCTTC. Protein: CASSYGSFYGYTF.

This sequence joins TRBV30 and TRBJ1-4, with D perhaps matching TRBD1 (5 bases). The CDR3 totals 15 residues. Germline CDR1 GTSNPN, CDR2 SVGIG (reference sequence). Trimming pared 1 base from V and 8 bases from J, leaving 17 bases between. This CDR3 reads CAWSGLGDWREKLFF. The CDR3, as DNA: TGTGCCTGGAGTGGGTTGGGGGATTGGAGAGAAAAACTGTTTTTT. The full variable domain, completed using reference TRBV30 and TRBJ1-4, is SQTIHQWPATLVQPVGSPLSLECTVEGTSNPNLYWYRQAAGRGLQLLFYSVGIGQISSEVPQNLSASRPQDRQFILSSKKLLLSDSGFYLCAWSGLGDWREKLFFGSGTQLSVL.

The chain joins TRBV29-1 to TRBJ1-5; 8 bases line up with TRBD1. CDR3 length: 13 residues. The V gene end was trimmed by 8 bases and the J gene end by 2 bases; junction bases not matched to a gene: 5. Per germline, CDR1 SQVTM and CDR2 ANQGSEA. The CDR3 spells CSFSTGGNQPQHF. CDR3 nucleotides: TGCAGCTTCTCGACAGGGGGCAATCAGCCCCAGCATTTT. The full variable domain, rest sourced from reference TRBV29-1 and TRBJ1-5, is SAVISQKPSRDICQRGTSLTIQCQVDSQVTMMFWYRQQPGQSLTLIATANQGSEATYESGFVIDKFPISRPNLTFSTLTVSNMSPEDSSIYLCSFSTGGNQPQHFGDGTRLSIL.

The chain uses TRBV27 and TRBJ1-2; a weak D match, TRBD1 (6 bases). V gave up 2 bases and J gave up 4 bases, with 14 bases separating them. In germline, CDR1 is MNHEY, CDR2 SMNVEV (reference sequence). The CDR3 has 15 amino acids. For the CDR3, the DNA is TGTGCCAGCAGTTTAAGGGGGGCCAGTATCTATGGCTACACCTTC. This codes for CASSLRGASIYGYTF.

The rearrangement uses TRBV30 and TRBJ2-1, with unresolved D. Germline values: CDR1 GTSNPN, CDR2 SVGIG (reference sequence). Trimming removed 0 bases from V and 2 bases from J, with 5 bases in between. This CDR3 contains 13 residues. CDR3 sequence: CAWSVGTYNEQFF. CDR3 DNA sequence: TGTGCCTGGAGTGTGGGGACCTACAATGAGCAGTTCTTC.